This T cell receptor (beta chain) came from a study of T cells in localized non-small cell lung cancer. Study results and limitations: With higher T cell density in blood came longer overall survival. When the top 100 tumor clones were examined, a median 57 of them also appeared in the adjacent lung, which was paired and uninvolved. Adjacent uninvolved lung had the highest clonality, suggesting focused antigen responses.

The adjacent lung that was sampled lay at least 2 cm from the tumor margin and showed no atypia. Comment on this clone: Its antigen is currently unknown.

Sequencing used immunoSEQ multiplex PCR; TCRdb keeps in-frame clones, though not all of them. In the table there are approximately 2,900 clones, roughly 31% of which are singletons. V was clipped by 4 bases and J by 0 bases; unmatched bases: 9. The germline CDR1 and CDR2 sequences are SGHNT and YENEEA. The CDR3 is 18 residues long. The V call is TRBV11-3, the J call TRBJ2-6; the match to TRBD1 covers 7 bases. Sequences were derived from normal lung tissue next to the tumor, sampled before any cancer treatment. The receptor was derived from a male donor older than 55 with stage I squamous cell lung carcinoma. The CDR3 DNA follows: TGTGCCAGCAGCTCCCCGACAGGGTCTGTCTCTGGGGCCAACGTCCTGACTTTC. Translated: CASSSPTGSVSGANVLTF.